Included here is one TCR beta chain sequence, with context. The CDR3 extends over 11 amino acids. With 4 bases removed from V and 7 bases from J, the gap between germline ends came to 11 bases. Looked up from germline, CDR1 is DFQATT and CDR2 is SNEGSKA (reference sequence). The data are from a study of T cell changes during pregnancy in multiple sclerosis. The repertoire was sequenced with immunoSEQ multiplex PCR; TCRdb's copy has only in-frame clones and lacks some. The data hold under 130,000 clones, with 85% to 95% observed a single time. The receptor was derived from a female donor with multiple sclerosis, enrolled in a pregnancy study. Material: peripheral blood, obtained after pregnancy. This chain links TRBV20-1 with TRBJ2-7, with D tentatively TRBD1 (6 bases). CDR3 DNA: TGCAGTGCTACAGGGGTAGGGGAGCAGTACTTC. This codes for CSATGVGEQYF.